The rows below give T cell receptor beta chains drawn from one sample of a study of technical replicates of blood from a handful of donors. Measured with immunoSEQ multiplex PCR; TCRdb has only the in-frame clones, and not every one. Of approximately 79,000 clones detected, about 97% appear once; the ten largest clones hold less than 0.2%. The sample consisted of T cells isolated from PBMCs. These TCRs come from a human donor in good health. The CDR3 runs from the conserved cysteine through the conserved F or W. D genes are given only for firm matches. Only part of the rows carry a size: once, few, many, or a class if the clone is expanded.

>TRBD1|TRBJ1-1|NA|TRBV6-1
CASRDRVDSLGAFF
TGTGCCAGCAGAGACAGGGTTGACTCCTTGGGGGCTTTCTTT
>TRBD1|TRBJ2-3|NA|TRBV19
CASSAPQGGHTDTQYF
TGTGCCAGTAGTGCGCCACAGGGGGGACACACAGATACGCAGTATTTT
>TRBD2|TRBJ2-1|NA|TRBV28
CASKSVGLAGAYINEQFF
TGTGCCAGCAAGTCAGTCGGACTAGCGGGCGCATACATCAATGAGCAGTTCTTC
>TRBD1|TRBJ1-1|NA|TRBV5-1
CASSLGTGANTEAFF
TGCGCCAGCAGCCTAGGGACAGGGGCGAACACTGAAGCTTTCTTT
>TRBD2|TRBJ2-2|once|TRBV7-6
CASSLVVAGGPSGELFF
TGTGCCAGCAGCTTAGTGGTAGCGGGAGGGCCGAGCGGGGAGCTGTTTTTT
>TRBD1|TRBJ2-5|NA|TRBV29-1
CSVQRQGAETQYF
TGCAGCGTCCAACGGCAGGGGGCCGAGACCCAGTACTTC
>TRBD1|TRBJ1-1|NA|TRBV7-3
CASSTRQGVGTEAFF
TGTGCCAGCAGCACTAGACAGGGAGTGGGCACTGAAGCTTTCTTT
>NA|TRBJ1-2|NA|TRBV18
CASSPPGDLGYTF
TGTGCCAGCTCACCGCCGGGGGATCTGGGCTACACCTTC
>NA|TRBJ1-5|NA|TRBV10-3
CATRQASNQPQHF
TGTGCCACCAGACAGGCGAGCAATCAGCCCCAGCATTTT
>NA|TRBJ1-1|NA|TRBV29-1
CSVANTEAFF
TGCAGCGTGGCCAACACTGAAGCTTTCTTT
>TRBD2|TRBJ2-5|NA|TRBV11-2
CASSLLAGETQYF
TGTGCCAGCAGCTTACTAGCGGGAGAGACCCAGTACTTC
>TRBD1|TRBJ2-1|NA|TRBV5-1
CASSFEIPGTGHYNEQFF
TGCGCCAGCAGCTTCGAAATCCCCGGGACAGGACACTACAATGAGCAGTTCTTC
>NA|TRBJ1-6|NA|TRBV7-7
CASSLGEGDSPLHF
TGTGCTAGCAGCCTCGGGGAGGGGGATTCACCCCTCCACTTT
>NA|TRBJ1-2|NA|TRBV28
CASSLQSYGYTF
TGTGCCAGCAGTTTACAGTCCTATGGCTACACCTTC
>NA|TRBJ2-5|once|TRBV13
CASSSGTHYQETQYF
TGTGCCAGCAGTTCCGGGACTCATTACCAAGAGACCCAGTACTTC
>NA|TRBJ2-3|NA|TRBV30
CASSRGTLRGLKITDTQYF
TGTGCCTCCAGTCGCGGGACCTTAAGGGGGCTCAAAATCACAGATACGCAGTATTTT
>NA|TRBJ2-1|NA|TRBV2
CASMWQIEQFF
TGTGCCAGCATGTGGCAGATTGAGCAGTTCTTC
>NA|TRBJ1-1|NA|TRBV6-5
CAARDMNTEAFF
TGTGCCGCCCGTGACATGAACACTGAAGCTTTCTTT
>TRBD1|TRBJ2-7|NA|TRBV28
CASSFGRGHEQYF
TGTGCCAGCAGTTTTGGCAGGGGGCACGAGCAGTACTTC
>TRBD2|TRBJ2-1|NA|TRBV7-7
CASSPWGREGFDEQFF
TGTGCCAGCAGCCCCTGGGGGCGGGAGGGCTTTGATGAGCAGTTCTTC
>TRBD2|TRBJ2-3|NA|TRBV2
CASIRPGLGTDTQYF
TGTGCCAGCATCAGGCCGGGACTAGGGACAGATACGCAGTATTTT
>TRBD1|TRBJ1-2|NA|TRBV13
CASSLASGQGNYGYTF
TGTGCCAGCAGCTTAGCAAGCGGACAGGGGAACTATGGCTACACCTTC
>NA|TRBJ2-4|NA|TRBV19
CASRGGGEGLGNIQYF
TGTGCCAGTAGAGGAGGGGGCGAGGGTTTGGGAAACATTCAGTACTTC
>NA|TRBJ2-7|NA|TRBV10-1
CASSESGRGDEQYF
TGCGCCAGCAGTGAGTCTGGGCGGGGAGACGAGCAGTACTTC
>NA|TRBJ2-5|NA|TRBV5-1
CASSSSGRRRGQETQYF
TGCGCCAGCAGCTCCTCGGGTCGCAGACGGGGACAAGAGACCCAGTACTTC
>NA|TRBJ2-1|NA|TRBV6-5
CASRKSGVHEQFF
TGTGCCAGCAGGAAATCGGGAGTCCATGAGCAGTTCTTC
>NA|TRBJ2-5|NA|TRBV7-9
CASLQGGAQYF
TGTGCCAGTCTCCAGGGGGGAGCCCAGTACTTC
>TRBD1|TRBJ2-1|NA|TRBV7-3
CASSRTIGTGNNEQFF
TGTGCCAGCAGCCGAACCATTGGGACAGGGAACAATGAGCAGTTCTTC
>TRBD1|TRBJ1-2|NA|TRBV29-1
CSVRDRTFPIYGYTF
TGCAGCGTCCGGGACAGGACCTTCCCCATATATGGCTACACCTTC
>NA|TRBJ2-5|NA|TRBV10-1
CASSENRVQETQYF
TGCGCCAGCAGTGAGAACAGAGTCCAAGAGACCCAGTACTTC